These 4 T cell receptor beta chains came from one sample sequenced in a study of OX40 agonist ivuxolimab in advanced cancers. Library preparation used the immunoSEQ multiplex PCR assay. What TCRdb holds here is the immuneACCESS table cut down to in-frame rearrangements. Part of the clones is not present; checked against another copy, under half of the missing clones reflect an unresolved V gene, and the others are unexplained. This sample gives fewer than 30,000 clones in total; approximately 78% of them show up just once. The ten most abundant clones make up 20% to 25% of the sample. Sequencing used CD4+ or CD8+ T cells sorted from blood, obtained in a trial of the OX40 agonist ivuxolimab. Receptor source: an adult with an advanced solid tumor such as melanoma, head and neck, liver or kidney cancer.

The V call is TRBV28, the J call TRBJ1-2, with D tentatively TRBD1 (6 bases). V gave up 4 bases and J gave up 3 bases, with 12 bases separating them. Germline V gives CDR1 MDHEN, CDR2 SYDVKM. There are 14 residues in the CDR3. In DNA, the CDR3 is TGTGCCAGCAGTTCCCGGGACAAAGACTATGGCTACACCTTC. It translates to CASSSRDKDYGYTF.

The chain links TRBV6-6 to TRBJ1-1; a possible D gene is TRBD1 (6 bases). V lost 6 bases to trimming and J lost 5 bases, with 13 bases between them. This CDR3 comprises 13 residues. Germline assignment: CDR1 MNHNY and CDR2 SVGAGI (reference sequence). The chain's CDR3 is CASSPRGRTEAFF. The CDR3 nucleotides are TGTGCCAGCAGCCCCAGGGGAAGGACTGAAGCTTTCTTT.

In nucleotides, the CDR3 is TGTGCCAGCAGCCATAGTTGGACAGGGGGTCAGGATGGCTACACCTTC. Translated: CASSHSWTGGQDGYTF. This rearrangement joins TRBV4-2 to TRBJ1-2; 10 bases line up with TRBD1. The ends lost 3 bases at V and 6 bases at J; junction bases unmatched: 10. This CDR3 has 16 residues. Germline V gene data show CDR1 as LGHNA and CDR2 as YNFKEQ.

V and J are TRBV9 and TRBJ1-5; D not resolved. V was cut by 4 bases and J by 0 bases, with 11 bases left in between. The CDR3 length is 15 residues. Germline-derived CDR1 and CDR2 are SGDLS and YYNGEE. DNA of the CDR3: TGTGCCAGCAGCCCCGGCAGCAATAGCAATCAGCCCCAGCATTTT. Translating it yields CASSPGSNSNQPQHF.